The 23 T cell receptor beta chains presented below share a single source sample, sequenced in a study of early T cells in non-severe SARS-CoV-2 infection. TCRdb fed the 5' RACE reads into MiXCR, producing one record per CDR3 protein. The sample records tens of thousands of distinct CDR3 sequences, 4.5% being singletons. Sample: whole blood. The receptors were gathered from an adult who was a healthcare worker with PCR-confirmed SARS-CoV-2 infection or an uninfected control (not recorded which).

In its sample, this clonotype was seen many times. The chain employs TRBV18 and TRBJ2-4; TRBD1 matches at 8 bases. The V gene end was trimmed by 5 bases and the J gene end by 1 base; junction bases not matched to a gene: 4. The CDR3 covers 15 residues. Germline V CDR1 and CDR2: KGHSH, LQKENI. The DNA of the CDR3 is TGTGCCAGCTCAACGGACAGGGCGGCCAAAAACATTCAGTACTTC. Translated, it gives CASSTDRAAKNIQYF.

This clonotype was counted many times. The chain has TRBV28 and TRBJ2-7, with 9 bases identical to TRBD2. Germline CDR1 reads MDHEN; CDR2 reads SYDVKM. The CDR3 has 16 amino acids. The ends lost 5 bases at V and 0 bases at J; junction bases unmatched: 8. The CDR3 bases are TGTGCCAGCAGTATGGGACTAGCCAAAAACTCCTACGAGCAGTACTTC. Its translation is CASSMGLAKNSYEQYF. The variable domain in full, with the rest retrieved from reference TRBV28 and TRBJ2-7, is DVKVTQSSRYLVKRTGEKVFLECVQDMDHENMFWYRQDPGLGLRLIYFSYDVKMKEKGDIPEGYSVSREKKERFSLILESASTNQTSMYLCASSMGLAKNSYEQYFGPGTRLTVT.

Many counts were recorded for this clonotype. The V and J genes are TRBV6-2 or TRBV6-3 and TRBJ2-1; D gene uncertain. This CDR3 has 13 amino acids. Trimming removed 2 bases from V and 9 bases from J, with 11 bases in between. CDR1 and CDR2 from the germline V gene are MNHEY and SVGEGT. The CDR3 DNA reads as TGTGCCAGCAGTTACCCTCAACCTGGTGAGCAGTTCTTC. Its protein is CASSYPQPGEQFF.

This clonotype has only a few counts. V gene TRBV20-1 combines with J gene TRBJ2-1; either TRBD1 or TRBD2 may supply D (5 bases each). The V end lost 3 bases, the J end lost 12 bases, and 21 bases lay between the germline ends. The CDR3 extends over 14 amino acids. CDR1 is DFQATT, CDR2 SNEGSKA, per germline (reference sequence). The CDR3 DNA reads TGCAGTGCTAGGCCCAGGGAGCCGGGTAGGGGGCAGTTCTTC. It specifies CSARPREPGRGQFF.

This clonotype was seen repeatedly, ten times or more. The chain is built from TRBV5-1 and TRBJ1-1, with D perhaps TRBD1 (5 bases). V was pared by 4 bases and J by 1 base, with 11 bases between. Germline assignment: CDR1 SGHRS and CDR2 YFSETQ. This CDR3 is built from 14 residues. The CDR3 region is CASSEGDWNTEAFF. The CDR3 nucleotides are TGCGCCAGCAGCGAAGGGGACTGGAACACTGAAGCTTTCTTT.

This clonotype was picked up many times. The V and J genes are TRBV12-5 and TRBJ2-7; D is uncertain. The CDR3 has 11 residues. Germline-derived CDR1 and CDR2 are LGHNT and FRNRAP. Trimming removed 6 bases at V and 0 bases at J, with 3 bases between. The CDR3 DNA is TGTGCTAGTGGAAGCTCCTACGAGCAGTACTTC. It is translated as CASGSSYEQYF.

The chain uses TRBV20-1 and TRBJ2-3, with D unclear. CDR1 is DFQATT and CDR2 is SNEGSKA in the germline V gene (reference sequence). The CDR3 is 14 amino acids. The ends were cut back, 0 bases at V and 1 base at J, with 8 bases in the middle. This CDR3 is CSARDRRGTDTQYF. CDR3 bases: TGCAGTGCTAGAGATCGGCGCGGCACAGATACGCAGTATTTT.

The chain employs TRBV20-1 and TRBJ2-5, with 10 bases identical to TRBD1. In germline, CDR1 is DFQATT, CDR2 SNEGSKA (reference sequence). CDR3 length: 15 residues. V gave up 4 bases and J gave up 5 bases; unmatched junction bases: 10. This CDR3 is CSANPLGQGDETQYF. CDR3 DNA: TGCAGTGCTAACCCCCTTGGACAGGGGGACGAGACCCAGTACTTC.

This clonotype appeared a few times. CDR3: CASSENSGGSTDTQYF. CDR3 sequence (DNA): TGTGCCAGCAGTGAGAATAGCGGGGGCAGCACAGATACGCAGTATTTT. The V gene is TRBV6-4, the J gene TRBJ2-3, with 9 bases that match TRBD2. The CDR3 length is 16 residues. V lost 3 bases to trimming and J lost 0 bases; unmatched junction nucleotides: 4. CDR1 and CDR2 from the germline V gene are MRHNA and SNTAGT.

This chain uses TRBV5-1 with TRBJ2-1; 9 bases map to TRBD2. Germline V gives CDR1 SGHRS, CDR2 YFSETQ. The CDR3 totals 15 residues. The ends lost 0 bases at V and 9 bases at J; junction bases unmatched: 7. CDR3 nucleotide sequence: TGCGCCAGCAGCTTGGCGGAGGGACTAGCCGGTGAGCAGTTCTTC. Translation gives CASSLAEGLAGEQFF.

This clonotype has at least ten counts. The rearrangement links TRBV7-9 to TRBJ2-7; TRBD1 matches 9 bases. This CDR3 has 12 amino acids. Germline V lookup: CDR1 SEHNR, CDR2 FQNEAQ (reference sequence). J was trimmed by 6 bases and V by 5 bases; bases with no gene match: 2. The CDR3 sequence: CASSRTGAEQYF. The CDR3 nucleotides are TGTGCCAGCAGCCGGACAGGGGCCGAGCAGTACTTC.

J is TRBJ2-1 and V is TRBV19; 10 nucleotides line up with TRBD2. The CDR3 length is 15 residues. Germline V gene sequence: CDR1 LNHDA, CDR2 SQIVND (reference sequence). Trimming removed 7 bases from V and 2 bases from J; junction bases left unmatched: 5. CDR3 DNA sequence: TGTGCCAGTAAGAAGCGGGAGGGCCCCTACAATGAGCAGTTCTTC. This encodes CASKKREGPYNEQFF.

This clonotype came up many times. The V gene is TRBV4-3, the J gene TRBJ2-3; the match to TRBD1 covers 8 bases. The CDR3 has 15 amino acids. The ends lost 3 bases at V and 6 bases at J; junction bases unmatched: 8. Germline V lookup: CDR1 LGHNA, CDR2 YSLEER. The DNA of the CDR3 is TGCGCCAGCAGCCAGACGACAGGGGCTTTGGATACGCAGTATTTT. Residues: CASSQTTGALDTQYF.

The V call is TRBV3-2, the J call TRBJ2-1; the table's D call, TRBD2, has no DNA check behind it. TRBV3-2 counts as a pseudogene. The CDR3 extends over 16 amino acids. The CDR3 spells CASRPTRLAGYNEQFF. CDR3 sequence (DNA): TGTGCCAGCAGGCCAACCCGACTAGCGGGGTACAATGAGCAGTTCTTC.

This clonotype turned up a few times. This chain joins TRBV12-3 or TRBV12-4 and TRBJ1-1; no clear D. CDR3 length: 13 amino acids. V lost 6 bases and J 5 bases, leaving 13 bases between the germline ends. CDR3 DNA: TGTGCCAGCAGCCTTAATACCGGGACTGAAGCTTTCTTT. Amino acid sequence: CASSLNTGTEAFF.

Many counts were recorded for this clonotype. V and J are TRBV30 and TRBJ2-7; D may match TRBD1 or TRBD2 (5 bases each). The CDR3 is 15 residues long. V was clipped by 3 bases and J by 9 bases, with 24 bases between them. Per germline, CDR1 GTSNPN and CDR2 SVGIG (reference sequence). In DNA form, the CDR3 reads TGTGCCTGGAGCGGAAGTGGGGGAACCGTACTTGGGCAGTACTTC. Amino acids: CAWSGSGGTVLGQYF.

The chain is built from TRBV6-1 and TRBJ2-7; no clear D. The germline V and J ends were trimmed by 4 bases and 7 bases, with 17 bases remaining between them. The germline V gene encodes CDR1 MNHNS and CDR2 SASEGT. The CDR3 is 14 amino acids. CDR3 bases: TGTGCCAGCAGTGTGATGGACCGCCTTATGGAGCAGTACTTC. Translated, it gives CASSVMDRLMEQYF.

In its sample, this clonotype was seen many times. The chain couples TRBV18 to TRBJ1-2, with 7 positions matching TRBD1. This CDR3 is built from 13 residues. Germline V gene lookup returns CDR1 KGHSH and CDR2 LQKENI. V shed 4 bases, J shed 7 bases, and the junction held 6 bases outside the gene matches. The CDR3 region has the DNA TGTGCCAGCTCACAGGGACAGTTCGGTGGCTACACCTTC. It specifies CASSQGQFGGYTF.

This clonotype was observed at least ten times. This rearrangement joins TRBV7-8 to TRBJ2-3, with D unclear. The V gene's germline CDR1 is SGHVS and CDR2 FQNEAQ. Trimming shortened V by 4 bases and J by 1 base, and 6 bases separated the two germline ends. CDR3 length: 13 residues. In nucleotides, the CDR3 is TGTGCCAGCAGCTCCACCGGCACAGATACGCAGTATTTT. Protein sequence: CASSSTGTDTQYF.

V and J are TRBV13 and TRBJ2-7, with a weak D call TRBD2 (6 bases). This CDR3 is built from 15 residues. V was pared by 5 bases and J by 6 bases, with 20 bases between. Per the germline V gene, CDR1 is PRHDT and CDR2 is FYEKMQ (reference sequence). The CDR3 DNA reads as TGTGCCAGCAGCCTGGGACTCCCCAACACCCCCGAGCAGTACTTC. This sequence encodes CASSLGLPNTPEQYF.

This clonotype was counted between two and nine times. V and J are TRBV27 and TRBJ2-2, with unresolved D. Per the germline V gene, CDR1 is MNHEY and CDR2 is SMNVEV (reference sequence). The CDR3 is made up of 12 amino acids. V gave up 1 base and J gave up 5 bases, with 2 bases separating them. The CDR3 nucleotides are TGTGCCAGCAGTTTATATACCGGGGAGCTGTTTTTT. It encodes CASSLYTGELFF.

Many counts were recorded for this clonotype. The V call is TRBV5-1, the J call TRBJ2-3, with D maybe TRBD2 (5 bases). The germline V and J ends were trimmed by 4 bases and 0 bases, with 6 bases remaining between them. Germline values: CDR1 SGHRS, CDR2 YFSETQ. The CDR3 loop spans 13 amino acids. The CDR3 spells CASSRTSTDTQYF. CDR3 sequence (DNA): TGCGCCAGCAGCAGGACTAGCACAGATACGCAGTATTTT.

This clonotype has a handful of counts. The chain links TRBV4-1 to TRBJ2-3; D ambiguous. V lost 0 bases, J lost 1 base, and 8 bases lay in between. Per germline, CDR1 MGHRA and CDR2 YSYEKL. This CDR3 is built from 15 residues. CDR3: CASSQDREGTDTQYF. CDR3 sequence (DNA): TGCGCCAGCAGCCAAGATCGCGAGGGCACAGATACGCAGTATTTT.